The present T cell receptor (beta chain) was sequenced within a study of naive and memory T cell subsets. The beta constant-region primer was an equimolar mix of two oligonucleotides covering TRBC1 and TRBC2. Nested alpha and beta constant-region primers with the SP2 primer drove four PCR rounds on ligated cDNA. Ligation attached a single-stranded oligonucleotide with a 12-nucleotide UMI and the SP2 primer to the cDNA 3' end. TCRdb re-called the UMI-ligation and nested PCR reads with MiXCR, one entry per CDR3 protein. The repertoire holds about 82,000 distinct CDR3 sequences, with roughly 9.3% as singletons. The CDR3 runs to 17 residues. Per the germline V gene, CDR1 is MGHRA and CDR2 is YSYEKL. The V segment lost 2 bases and the J segment 3 bases; nucleotides outside the gene matches: 10. This clonotype was seen only a few times.

Sequenced: naive CD8+ T cells from blood. This receptor was taken from a human donor in good health. The gene calls are TRBV4-1 and TRBJ2-1; 7 bases agree with TRBD2. The DNA of the CDR3 is TGCGCCAGCAGCCAACATACGTCCGGGACTAACTACAATGAGCAGTTCTTC. This codes for CASSQHTSGTNYNEQFF.